Described below is a single TCR beta chain sequence and its context. The sample originates from a study of blood T cell repertoires in COVID-19. Study background: COVID-19 samples, acute and convalescent, were from the United States, Italy and Spain. Nucleic acid was either cDNA or gDNA, and it came from T cells, B-cell-depleted T cells, or PBMCs.

The CDR3 sequence is 13 residues long. CDR1 and CDR2 (germline): LNHDA, SQIVND (reference sequence). J gave up 7 bases and V 8 bases, and 7 bases lay outside the gene matches. In the original analysis: Estimation of nucleated cell counts relied on the amplification of reference gene primers. Sequenced by immunoSEQ multiplex PCR; TCRdb stores in-frame clones only, minus some. That table is the source of V, J and clone size, and D and trimming were worked out from the DNA. The top ten clones hold about 2.7% of a sample with 300,000 to 350,000 clones, around 80% of them seen once. The TCR comes from a man aged 25-45 years with active or convalescent COVID-19. The sequenced sample consisted of peripheral blood. V is TRBV19 and J is TRBJ1-2, with 10 nucleotides matching TRBD1. The CDR3 protein is CASQSRDRGGYTF. The DNA of the CDR3 is TGTGCCAGTCAATCACGGGACAGGGGTGGCTACACCTTC.